The 9 T cell receptor beta chains reported below all come from one sample, sequenced in a study of blood T cell repertoires in COVID-19. Using immunoSEQ multiplex PCR, the repertoire was profiled, and TCRdb retains in-frame clones only, with some absent. Among about 400,000 clones, roughly 86% were seen once, and the ten largest hold around 2%. Material: PBMCs or T cells enriched from blood (not recorded which). Receptors were obtained from a woman in her 40s with acute COVID-19.

The chain combines TRBV5-4 with TRBJ1-6; D uncertain. Germline-derived CDR1 and CDR2 are SGHNT and YYREEE (reference sequence). V lost 4 bases, J lost 14 bases, and 10 bases lay in between. The CDR3 length is 11 residues. DNA for the CDR3: TGTGCCAGCAGCCCCGAGGACTCCCTCCACTTT. Translated: CASSPEDSLHF.

This clone has just one count. Other DNA sequences in the same sample also yield this CDR3. V gene TRBV3-1 (or the pseudogene TRBV3-2) combines with J gene TRBJ2-3; D uncertain. With 6 bases removed from V and 3 bases from J, the gap between germline ends came to 4 bases. Per germline, CDR1 LGHDT and CDR2 YNNKEL (reference sequence). This CDR3 spans 11 amino acids. The CDR3, as DNA: TGTGCCAGCAGTTTAACAGATACGCAGTATTTT. Translating gives CASSLTDTQYF.

The chain uses TRBV5-4 and TRBJ1-6; weak D call: TRBD1 (5 bases). The V gene lost 2 bases and the J gene lost 4 bases, with 10 bases spanning the gap. The CDR3 is 15 amino acids. Per germline, CDR1 SGHNT and CDR2 YYREEE (reference sequence). The CDR3 sequence is CASSLRDSYNSPLHF. The CDR3 nucleotides are TGTGCCAGCAGCTTAAGAGACAGTTATAATTCACCCCTCCACTTT. The variable domain in full, with the rest retrieved from reference TRBV5-4 and TRBJ1-6, is ETGVTQSPTHLIKTRGQQVTLRCSSQSGHNTVSWYQQALGQGPQFIFQYYREEENGRGNFPPRFSGLQFPNYSSELNVNALELDDSALYLCASSLRDSYNSPLHFGNGTRLTVT.

Written as DNA, the CDR3 is TGTGCCAGCAGCTTAGGAGTTATGGCTAGCGGGGCCAATGAGCAGTTCTTC. It is translated as CASSLGVMASGANEQFF. This chain connects TRBV7-6 to TRBJ2-1; TRBD2 aligns across 9 bases. Germline V lookup: CDR1 SGHVS, CDR2 FNYEAQ. V dropped 1 base and J dropped 6; count of bases not matched to a gene: 10. The CDR3 runs 17 residues.

The chain couples TRBV2 to TRBJ1-5; the D is unclear. The germline V gene encodes CDR1 SNHLY and CDR2 FYNNEI. CDR3 length: 15 residues. V lost 1 base to trimming and J lost 8 bases, with 15 bases between them. CDR3 sequence: CASSEEAGFSEPQHF. CDR3 DNA sequence: TGTGCCAGCAGTGAAGAGGCCGGGTTTAGCGAGCCCCAGCATTTT. The full variable domain, rest sourced from reference TRBV2 and TRBJ1-5, is EPEVTQTPSHQVTQMGQEVILRCVPISNHLYFYWYRQILGQKVEFLVSFYNNEISEKSEIFDDQFSVERPDGSNFTLKIRSTKLEDSAMYFCASSEEAGFSEPQHFGDGTRLSIL.

This clone was seen once. The chain has TRBV5-8 and TRBJ2-3; tentatively, D is TRBD2 (7 bases). The V gene's germline CDR1 is SGHTS and CDR2 YDEGEE. V lost 5 bases and J lost 6, with 19 bases in between. The CDR3 sequence is 15 residues long. Written as DNA, the CDR3 is TGTGCCAGCAGTGCCCGGGGGGCCGTCCGCGATACGCAGTATTTT. Encoded protein: CASSARGAVRDTQYF.

The CDR3 reads CASSLEPLNTEAFF. CDR3 in DNA: TGCGCCAGCAGCTTGGAGCCATTGAACACTGAAGCTTTCTTT. This chain joins TRBV5-1 and TRBJ1-1; D gene unclear. The germline CDR1 and CDR2 sequences are SGHRS and YFSETQ. Trimming pared 0 bases from V and 0 bases from J, leaving 6 bases between. This CDR3 contains 14 residues.

The sample holds one count of this clone. This chain links TRBV10-2 with TRBJ2-1; D unclear. Germline assignment: CDR1 WSHSY and CDR2 SAAADI. V was pared by 8 bases and J by 1 base, with 15 bases between. There are 15 residues in the CDR3. This CDR3 is CASSVTDSSYNEQFF. CDR3 coding DNA: TGCGCCAGCTCGGTTACAGATTCTTCCTACAATGAGCAGTTCTTC.

V usage is TRBV7-8 and J usage is TRBJ1-2; TRBD1 matches 7 bases. V trimming: 5 bases; J trimming: 4 bases; junction bases outside the gene matches: 7. CDR1 and CDR2 from the germline V gene are SGHVS and FQNEAQ. The CDR3 has 14 residues. Here the CDR3 reads CASSTRQGIYGYTF. In DNA form, the CDR3 reads TGTGCCAGCAGCACAAGACAGGGCATCTATGGCTACACCTTC.